Below, 7 T cell receptor beta chains from the same sample are listed, as sequenced in a study of a mutant IDH1 vaccine in newly diagnosed glioma. Time point described: week 35, safety follow-up. Vaccinated patients received 300 ug of mutant IDH1 20-mer peptide per dose, with topical imiquimod. These receptors' antigens are unknown. The method was immunoSEQ multiplex PCR; TCRdb's version includes in-frame clones alone and lacks a portion of them. The profile shows about 65,000 clones, 75% to 85% of them singletons. The sequencing here drew on PBMCs, taken from a glioma patient whose treatment included an IDH1 peptide vaccine. All receptors come from a man aged 35 to 55 with glioma.

The chain has TRBV29-1 and TRBJ2-7; D not resolved. Germline V gene sequence: CDR1 SQVTM, CDR2 ANQGSEA. Deletions cut 6 bases from V and 0 bases from J, with 9 bases between. This CDR3 region has 12 residues. CDR3: CSVRDGSYEQYF. The CDR3 region has the DNA TGCAGCGTACGCGACGGCTCCTACGAGCAGTACTTC.

The chain links TRBV14 to TRBJ2-3, with D possibly being TRBD2 (5 bases). The germline V gene encodes CDR1 SGHDN and CDR2 FVKESK. V was cut by 1 base and J by 2 bases, with 10 bases left in between. There are 15 residues in the CDR3. CDR3 nucleotides: TGTGCCAGCAGCCAAGTTGCTAGCACCACAGATACGCAGTATTTT. Amino acids: CASSQVASTTDTQYF. The variable domain in full, with the rest retrieved from reference TRBV14 and TRBJ2-3, is EAGVTQFPSHSVIEKGQTVTLRCDPISGHDNLYWYRRVMGKEIKFLLHFVKESKQDESGMPNNRFLAERTGGTYSTLKVQPAELEDSGVYFCASSQVASTTDTQYFGPGTRLTVL.

The chain is built from TRBV5-6 and TRBJ2-7; TRBD1 aligns across 9 bases. Per the germline V gene, CDR1 is SGHDT and CDR2 is YYEEEE. This CDR3 spans 17 amino acids. The V segment lost 1 base and the J segment 2 bases; nucleotides outside the gene matches: 10. Written as DNA, the CDR3 is TGTGCCAGCAGCTTGTTCCTGTGGGACAGGGAAGCCTACGAGCAGTACTTC. It specifies CASSLFLWDREAYEQYF. Complete variable domain (other parts from reference TRBV5-6 and TRBJ2-7): DAGVTQSPTHLIKTRGQQVTLRCSPKSGHDTVSWYQQALGQGPQFIFQYYEEEERQRGNFPDRFSGHQFPNYSSELNVNALLLGDSALYLCASSLFLWDREAYEQYFGPGTRLTVT.

This chain uses TRBV4-2 with TRBJ2-3; 9 bases are a match to TRBD2. The CDR3 is 16 amino acids. Per the germline V gene, CDR1 is LGHNA and CDR2 is YNFKEQ. After removal of 0 bases from V and 4 bases from J, the junction contained 5 bases not matched to a gene. CDR3 bases: TGTGCCAGCAGCCAAGATCGAGCGGGGGGCTCAGATACGCAGTATTTT. Translated: CASSQDRAGGSDTQYF.

The chain couples TRBV9 to TRBJ2-2; no clear D. This CDR3 contains 12 residues. Germline-derived CDR1 and CDR2 are SGDLS and YYNGEE. The V and J ends lost 3 bases and 7 bases respectively, with 7 bases between them. CDR3 sequence reads: CASSAPGGELFF. The DNA for the CDR3 is TGTGCCAGCAGCGCTCCCGGCGGGGAGCTGTTTTTT.

The chain carries TRBV7-2 and TRBJ2-7, with a weak D call TRBD1 (6 bases). V lost 3 bases, J lost 0 bases, and 9 bases lay in between. The CDR3 loop spans 14 amino acids. From germline, CDR1 is SGHTA and CDR2 FQGNSA. The CDR3 sequence: CASSFRTDSYEQYF. The CDR3 DNA sequence: TGTGCCAGCAGCTTCCGGACAGACTCCTACGAGCAGTACTTC.

The chain employs TRBV5-4 and TRBJ2-3; 7 positions agree with TRBD2. Per germline, CDR1 SGHNT and CDR2 YYREEE (reference sequence). This CDR3 region has 15 residues. V trimming: 3 bases; J trimming: 8 bases; junction bases outside the gene matches: 12. In DNA form, the CDR3 reads TGTGCCAGCAGCTCTTCAGGACCTAGCGGCGCTACGCAGTATTTT. Translation gives CASSSSGPSGATQYF.